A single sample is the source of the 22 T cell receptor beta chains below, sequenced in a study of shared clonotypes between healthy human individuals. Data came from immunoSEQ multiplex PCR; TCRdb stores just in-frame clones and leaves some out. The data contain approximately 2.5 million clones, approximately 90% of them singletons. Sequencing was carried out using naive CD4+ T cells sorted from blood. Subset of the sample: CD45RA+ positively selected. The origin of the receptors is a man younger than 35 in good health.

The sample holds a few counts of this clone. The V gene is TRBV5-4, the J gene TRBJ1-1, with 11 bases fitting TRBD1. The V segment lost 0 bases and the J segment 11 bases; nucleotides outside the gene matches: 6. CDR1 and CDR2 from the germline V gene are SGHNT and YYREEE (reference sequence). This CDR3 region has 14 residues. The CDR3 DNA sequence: TGTGCCAGCAGCTTGGATGGGACAGGGGGGGAGGCTTTCTTT. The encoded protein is CASSLDGTGGEAFF.

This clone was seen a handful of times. Written as DNA, the CDR3 is TGTGCCAGCAGTGTCGACATCCCGAACAAGCCCCAGCATTTT. Protein product: CASSVDIPNKPQHF. The chain couples TRBV6-4 to TRBJ1-5; no clear D gene. Deletions cut 4 bases from V and 8 bases from J, with 15 bases between. Germline V gene lookup returns CDR1 MRHNA and CDR2 SNTAGT. The length of the CDR3 is 14 residues.

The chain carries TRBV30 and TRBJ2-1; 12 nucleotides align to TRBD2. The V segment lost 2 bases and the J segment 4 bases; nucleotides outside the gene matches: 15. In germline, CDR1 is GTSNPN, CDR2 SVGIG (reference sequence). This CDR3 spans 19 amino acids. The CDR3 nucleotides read TGTGCCTGGAGTACTTCTAGCGGGAGGGCCCCCCTCTGGTACAATGAGCAGTTCTTC. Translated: CAWSTSSGRAPLWYNEQFF.

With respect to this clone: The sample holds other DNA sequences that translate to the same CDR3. Here the CDR3 DNA reads TGCGCCAGCAGCTTGGCTAGCACAGATACGCAGTATTTT. Residues: CASSLASTDTQYF. V and J are TRBV5-1 and TRBJ2-3; no firm D call. Trimming pared 0 bases from V and 0 bases from J, leaving 2 bases between. CDR1 is SGHRS, CDR2 YFSETQ, per germline. This CDR3 is 13 amino acids long.

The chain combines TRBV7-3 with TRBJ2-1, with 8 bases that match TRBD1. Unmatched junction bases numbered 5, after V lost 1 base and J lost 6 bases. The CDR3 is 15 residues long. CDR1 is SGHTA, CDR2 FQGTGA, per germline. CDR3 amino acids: CASSLNSGQGNEQFF. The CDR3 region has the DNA TGTGCCAGCAGCTTAAATTCCGGACAGGGCAATGAGCAGTTCTTC.

The CDR3 spells CASSERGAGNTIYF. Written as DNA, the CDR3 is TGTGCCAGCAGTGAGAGGGGGGCTGGAAACACCATATATTTT. The chain links TRBV2 to TRBJ1-3, with D possibly matching TRBD1 (6 bases). The germline V and J ends were trimmed by 3 bases and 2 bases, with 8 bases remaining between them. Germline CDR1 and CDR2: SNHLY and FYNNEI. This CDR3 comprises 14 residues.

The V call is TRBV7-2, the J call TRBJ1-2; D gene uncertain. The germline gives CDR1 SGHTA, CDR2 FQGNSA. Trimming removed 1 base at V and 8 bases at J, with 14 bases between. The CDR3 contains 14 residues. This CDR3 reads CASSLEEGPSGYTF. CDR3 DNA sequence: TGTGCCAGCAGCTTAGAGGAAGGGCCGAGCGGCTACACCTTC.

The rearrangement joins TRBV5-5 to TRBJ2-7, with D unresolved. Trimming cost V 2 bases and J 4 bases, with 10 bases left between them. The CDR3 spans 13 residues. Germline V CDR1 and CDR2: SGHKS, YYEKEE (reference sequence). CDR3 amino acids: CASSFGQIYEQYF. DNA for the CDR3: TGTGCCAGCAGCTTCGGGCAGATATACGAGCAGTACTTC.

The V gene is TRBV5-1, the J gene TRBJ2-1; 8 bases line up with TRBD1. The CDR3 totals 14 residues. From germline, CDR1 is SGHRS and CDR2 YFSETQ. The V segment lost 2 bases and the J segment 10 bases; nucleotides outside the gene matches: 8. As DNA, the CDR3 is TGCGCCAGCAGCTTTCTGGATAGGACAGGGGAGCAGTTCTTC. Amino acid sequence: CASSFLDRTGEQFF.

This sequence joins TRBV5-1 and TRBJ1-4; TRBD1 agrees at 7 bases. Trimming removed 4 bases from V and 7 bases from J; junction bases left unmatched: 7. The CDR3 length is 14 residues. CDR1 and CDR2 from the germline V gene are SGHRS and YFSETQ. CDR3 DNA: TGCGCCAGCAGCCAAGGGGGCGAAAGTGAAAAACTGTTTTTT. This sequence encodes CASSQGGESEKLFF.

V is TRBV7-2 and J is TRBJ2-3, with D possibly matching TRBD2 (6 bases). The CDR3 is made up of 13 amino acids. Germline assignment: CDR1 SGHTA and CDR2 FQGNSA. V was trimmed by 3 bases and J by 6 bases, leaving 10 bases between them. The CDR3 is CASSLGSGDTQYF. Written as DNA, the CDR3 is TGTGCCAGCAGCTTGGGGAGCGGGGATACGCAGTATTTT.

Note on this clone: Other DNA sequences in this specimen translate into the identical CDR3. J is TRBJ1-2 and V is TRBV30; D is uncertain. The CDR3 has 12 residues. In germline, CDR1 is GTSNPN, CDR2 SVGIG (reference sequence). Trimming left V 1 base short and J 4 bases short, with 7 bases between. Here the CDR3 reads CAWSATSYGYTF. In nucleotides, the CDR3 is TGTGCCTGGAGTGCCACGAGCTATGGCTACACCTTC.

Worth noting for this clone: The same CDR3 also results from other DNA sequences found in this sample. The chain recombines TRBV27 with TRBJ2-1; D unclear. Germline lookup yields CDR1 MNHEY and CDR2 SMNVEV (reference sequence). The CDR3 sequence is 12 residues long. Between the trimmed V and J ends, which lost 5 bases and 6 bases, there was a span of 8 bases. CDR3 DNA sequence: TGTGCCAGCAGTCCGATGGGCAATGAGCAGTTCTTC. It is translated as CASSPMGNEQFF.

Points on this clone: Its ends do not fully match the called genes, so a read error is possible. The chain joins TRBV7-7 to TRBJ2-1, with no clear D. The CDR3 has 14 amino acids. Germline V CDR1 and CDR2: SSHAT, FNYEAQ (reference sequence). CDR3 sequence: CASSLSGLGNEQFF. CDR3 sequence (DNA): TGTGCTAGCAGCTTATCGGGTTTGGGGAATGAGCAGTTCTTC.

The CDR3 region has the DNA TGCAGTGCTTACAGGGAAGGCGAGCAGTACTTC. This encodes CSAYREGEQYF. The rearrangement links TRBV20-1 to TRBJ2-7; the D gene is possibly TRBD1 (6 bases). CDR1 and CDR2 from the germline V gene are DFQATT and SNEGSKA (reference sequence). CDR3 length: 11 residues. V dropped 5 bases and J dropped 6 bases, with 11 bases sitting between them.

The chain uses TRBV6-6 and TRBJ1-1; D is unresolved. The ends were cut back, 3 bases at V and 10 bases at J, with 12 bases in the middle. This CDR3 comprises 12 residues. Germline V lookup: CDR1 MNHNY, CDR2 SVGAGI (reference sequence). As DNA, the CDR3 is TGTGCCAGCAGTTATGGCCCCGAGCGAGCTTTCTTT. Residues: CASSYGPERAFF.

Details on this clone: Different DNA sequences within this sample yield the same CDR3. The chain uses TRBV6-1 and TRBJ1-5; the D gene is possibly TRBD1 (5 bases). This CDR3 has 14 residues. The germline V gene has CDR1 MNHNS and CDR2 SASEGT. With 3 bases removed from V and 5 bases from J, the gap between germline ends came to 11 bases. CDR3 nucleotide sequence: TGTGCCAGCAGTGACCGGGACGGGGATCAGCCCCAGCATTTT. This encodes CASSDRDGDQPQHF.

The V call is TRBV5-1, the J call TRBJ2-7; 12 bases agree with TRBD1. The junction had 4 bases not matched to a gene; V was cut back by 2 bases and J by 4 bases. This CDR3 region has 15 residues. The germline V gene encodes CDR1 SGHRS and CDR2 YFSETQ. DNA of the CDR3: TGCGCCAGCAGCTTTCCGGGACAGGGGGCTTACGAGCAGTACTTC. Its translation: CASSFPGQGAYEQYF.

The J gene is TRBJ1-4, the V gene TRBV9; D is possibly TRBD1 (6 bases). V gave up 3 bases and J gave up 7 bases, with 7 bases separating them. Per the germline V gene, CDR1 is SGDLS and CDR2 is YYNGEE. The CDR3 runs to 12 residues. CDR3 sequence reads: CASSGTVEKLFF. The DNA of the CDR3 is TGTGCCAGCAGCGGGACAGTTGAAAAACTGTTTTTT.

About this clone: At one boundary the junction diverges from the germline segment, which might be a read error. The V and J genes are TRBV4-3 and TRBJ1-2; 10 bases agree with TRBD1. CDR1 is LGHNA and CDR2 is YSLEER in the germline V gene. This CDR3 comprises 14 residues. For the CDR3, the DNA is TGCGCCAGCAGCCAAGAAGCATGGACAGGGGGTCGCGCCTTC. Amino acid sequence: CASSQEAWTGGRAF.

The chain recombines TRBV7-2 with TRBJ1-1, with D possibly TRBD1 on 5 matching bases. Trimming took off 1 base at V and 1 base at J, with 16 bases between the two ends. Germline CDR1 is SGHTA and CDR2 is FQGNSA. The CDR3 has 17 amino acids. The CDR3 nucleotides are TGTGCCAGCAGCTTAGGCCCAGGGAGGAGGGCGAACACTGAAGCTTTCTTT. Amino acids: CASSLGPGRRANTEAFF.

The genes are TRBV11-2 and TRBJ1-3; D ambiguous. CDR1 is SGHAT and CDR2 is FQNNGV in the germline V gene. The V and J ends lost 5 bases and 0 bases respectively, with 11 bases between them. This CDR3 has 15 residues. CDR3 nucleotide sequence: TGTGCCAGCAGCCCACAGCGCTTCTCTGGAAACACCATATATTTT. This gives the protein CASSPQRFSGNTIYF. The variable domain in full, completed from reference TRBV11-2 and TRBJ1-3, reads EAGVAQSPRYKIIEKRQSVAFWCNPISGHATLYWYQQILGQGPKLLIQFQNNGVVDDSQLPKDRFSAERLKGVDSTLKIQPAKLEDSAVYLCASSPQRFSGNTIYFGEGSWLTVV.